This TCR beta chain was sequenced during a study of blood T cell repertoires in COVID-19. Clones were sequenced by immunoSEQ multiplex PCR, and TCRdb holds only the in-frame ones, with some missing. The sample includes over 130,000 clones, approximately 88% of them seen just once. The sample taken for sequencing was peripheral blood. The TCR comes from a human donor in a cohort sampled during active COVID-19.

The DNA for the CDR3 is TGCGCCAGCAGCCTGTACCCAGGAGATACGCAGTATTTT. Translated: CASSLYPGDTQYF. This rearrangement joins TRBV4-3 to TRBJ2-3; D call uncertain. The V end lost 4 bases, the J end lost 5 bases, and 10 bases lay between the germline ends. The CDR3 length is 13 residues. The germline V gene has CDR1 LGHNA and CDR2 YSLEER.